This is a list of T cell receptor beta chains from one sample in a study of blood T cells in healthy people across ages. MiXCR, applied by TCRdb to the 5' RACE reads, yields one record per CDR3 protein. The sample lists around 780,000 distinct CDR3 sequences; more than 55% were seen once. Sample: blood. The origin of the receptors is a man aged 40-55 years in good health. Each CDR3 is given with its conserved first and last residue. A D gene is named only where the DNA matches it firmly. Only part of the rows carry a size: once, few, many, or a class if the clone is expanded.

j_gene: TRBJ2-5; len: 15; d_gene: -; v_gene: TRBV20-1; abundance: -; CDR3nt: TGCAGTGCAGGCAAGGTGACTCGAGGGCAAGAGACCCAGTACTTC; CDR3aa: CSAGKVTRGQETQYF
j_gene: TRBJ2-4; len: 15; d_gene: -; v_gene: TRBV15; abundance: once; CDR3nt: TGTGCCACCAGCAGTTCCGTCGGAGCCAAAAACATTCAGTACTTC; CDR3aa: CATSSSVGAKNIQYF
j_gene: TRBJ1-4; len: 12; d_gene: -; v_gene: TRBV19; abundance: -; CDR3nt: TGTGCCAGTGACAGCAAAAATGAAAAACTGTTTTTT; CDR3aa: CASDSKNEKLFF
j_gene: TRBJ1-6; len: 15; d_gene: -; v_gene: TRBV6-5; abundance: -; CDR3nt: TGTGCCAGCAGTTACGGTGGGCTGGAAAATTCACCCCTCCACTTT; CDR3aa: CASSYGGLENSPLHF
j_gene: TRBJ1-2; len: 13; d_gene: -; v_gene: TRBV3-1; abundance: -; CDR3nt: TGTGCCAGCAGCCAAGTGGACCCTCTGGCCTACACCTTC; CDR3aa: CASSQVDPLAYTF
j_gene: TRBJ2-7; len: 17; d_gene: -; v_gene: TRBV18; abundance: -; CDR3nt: TGTGCCAGCTCACCACTCGGAGCGGGCACAGGGGAATACGAGCAGTACTTC; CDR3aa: CASSPLGAGTGEYEQYF
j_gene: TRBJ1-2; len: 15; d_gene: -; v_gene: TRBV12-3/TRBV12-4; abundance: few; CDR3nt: TGTGCCAGCAGTCCCCGACAGATCAGGAGCTATGGCTACACCTTC; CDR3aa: CASSPRQIRSYGYTF
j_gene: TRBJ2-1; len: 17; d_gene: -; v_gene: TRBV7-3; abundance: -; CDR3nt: TGTGCCAGCAGCTTCCACGAACAGGGCCCGGTGCACAATGAGCAGTTCTTC; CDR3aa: CASSFHEQGPVHNEQFF
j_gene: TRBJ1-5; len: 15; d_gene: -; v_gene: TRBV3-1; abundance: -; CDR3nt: TGTGCCAGCAGCCAAGACACGCAAAGCAATCAGCCCCAGCATTTT; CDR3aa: CASSQDTQSNQPQHF
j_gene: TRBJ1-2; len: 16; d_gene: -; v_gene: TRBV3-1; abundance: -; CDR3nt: TGTGCCAGCAGCCAAGTCCGACGGGGGTCTAACTATGGCTACACCTTC; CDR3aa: CASSQVRRGSNYGYTF
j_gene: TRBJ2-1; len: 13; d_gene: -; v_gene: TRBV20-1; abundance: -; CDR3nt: TGCAGTGTATTAGCGTCTGGATACAATGAGCAGTTCTTC; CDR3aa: CSVLASGYNEQFF
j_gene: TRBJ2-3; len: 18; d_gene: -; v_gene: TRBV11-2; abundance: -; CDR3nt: TGTGCCAGCAGCTTAAATTATTGGGGGGTTGGACGGACAGATACGCAGTATTTT; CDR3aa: CASSLNYWGVGRTDTQYF
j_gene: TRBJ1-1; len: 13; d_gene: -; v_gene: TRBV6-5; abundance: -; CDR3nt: TGTGCCAGCAGTTACGGGAGGAACACTGAAGCTTTCTTT; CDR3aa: CASSYGRNTEAFF
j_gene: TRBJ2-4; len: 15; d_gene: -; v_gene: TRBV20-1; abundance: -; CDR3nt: TGCAGTGCTAGAGATTTTACCAAGGCCAAAAACATTCAGTACTTC; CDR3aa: CSARDFTKAKNIQYF
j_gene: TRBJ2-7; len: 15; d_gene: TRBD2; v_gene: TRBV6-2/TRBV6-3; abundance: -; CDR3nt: TGTGCCAGCAGTCGGACTAGCGGGAGCCCACACGAGCAGTACTTC; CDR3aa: CASSRTSGSPHEQYF
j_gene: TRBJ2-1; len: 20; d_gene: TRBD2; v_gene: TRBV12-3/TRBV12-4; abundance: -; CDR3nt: TGTGCCAGCAGCCCAGGCGGACTAGCGGGGGGGCTTCGCTCCTACAATGAGCAGTTCTTC; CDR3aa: CASSPGGLAGGLRSYNEQFF
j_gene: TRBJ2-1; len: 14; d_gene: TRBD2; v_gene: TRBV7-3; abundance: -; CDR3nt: TGTGCCAGCAGCCCTAGCGGGGTTTACAATGAGCAGTTCTTC; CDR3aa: CASSPSGVYNEQFF
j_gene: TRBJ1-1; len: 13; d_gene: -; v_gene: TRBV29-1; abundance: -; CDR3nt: TGCAGCGTTGAACCAGGTCCTAACACTGAAGCTTTCTTT; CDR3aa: CSVEPGPNTEAFF
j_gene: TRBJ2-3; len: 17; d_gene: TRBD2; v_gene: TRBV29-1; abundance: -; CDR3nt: TGCAGCGTTTTCAAGCTTACTAGCGGGGGGGCTGCAGATACGCAGTATTTT; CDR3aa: CSVFKLTSGGAADTQYF
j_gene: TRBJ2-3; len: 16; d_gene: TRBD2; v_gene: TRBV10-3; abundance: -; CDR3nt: TGTGCCATCAGTCAACTAGCGGGAGGGCGTTCAGATACGCAGTATTTT; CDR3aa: CAISQLAGGRSDTQYF
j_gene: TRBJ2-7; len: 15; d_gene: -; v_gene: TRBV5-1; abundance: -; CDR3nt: TGCGCCAGCAGCTTGGCCCCTTCAGGGTCCTACGAGCAGTACTTC; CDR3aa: CASSLAPSGSYEQYF
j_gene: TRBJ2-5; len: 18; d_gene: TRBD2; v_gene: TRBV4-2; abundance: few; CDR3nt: TGTGCCAGCAGTCCTCCCGGGACTAGCGGGGGAGGAAGGGAGACCCAGTACTTC; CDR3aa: CASSPPGTSGGGRETQYF